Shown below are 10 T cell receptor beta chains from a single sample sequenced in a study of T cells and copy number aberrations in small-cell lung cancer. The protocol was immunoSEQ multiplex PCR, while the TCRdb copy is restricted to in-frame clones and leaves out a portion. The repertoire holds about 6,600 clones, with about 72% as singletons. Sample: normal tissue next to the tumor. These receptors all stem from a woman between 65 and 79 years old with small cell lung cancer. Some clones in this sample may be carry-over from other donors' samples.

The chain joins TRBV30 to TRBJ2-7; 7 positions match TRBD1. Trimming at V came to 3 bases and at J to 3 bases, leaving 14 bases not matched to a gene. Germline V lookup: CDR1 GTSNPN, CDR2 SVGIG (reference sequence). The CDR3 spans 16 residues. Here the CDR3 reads CAWRVPQPGQNYEQYF. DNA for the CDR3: TGTGCCTGGAGGGTTCCACAACCGGGACAGAACTACGAGCAGTACTTC.

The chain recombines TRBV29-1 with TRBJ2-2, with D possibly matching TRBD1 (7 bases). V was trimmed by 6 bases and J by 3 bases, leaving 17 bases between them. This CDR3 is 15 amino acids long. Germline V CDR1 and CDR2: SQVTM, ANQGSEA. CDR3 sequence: CSVGGTGEDTGELFF. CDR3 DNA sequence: TGCAGCGTCGGAGGAACAGGGGAGGACACCGGGGAGCTGTTTTTT.

The CDR3, as DNA: TGTGCCAGCAGCTTAATGGTAGCGGGAGGACTTTTCACCGGGGAGCTGTTTTTT. Encoded protein: CASSLMVAGGLFTGELFF. The chain employs TRBV13 and TRBJ2-2; TRBD2 aligns across 10 bases. The CDR3 covers 18 residues. Unmatched junction bases numbered 10, after V lost 2 bases and J lost 4 bases. CDR1 is PRHDT, CDR2 FYEKMQ, per germline (reference sequence).

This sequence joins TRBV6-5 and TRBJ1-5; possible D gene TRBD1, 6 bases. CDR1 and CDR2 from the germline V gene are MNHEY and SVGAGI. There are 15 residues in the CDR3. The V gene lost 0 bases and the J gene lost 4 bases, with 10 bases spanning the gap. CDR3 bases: TGTGCCAGCAGTTACTCGCTGCAGGGGAATCAGCCCCAGCATTTT. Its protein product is CASSYSLQGNQPQHF.

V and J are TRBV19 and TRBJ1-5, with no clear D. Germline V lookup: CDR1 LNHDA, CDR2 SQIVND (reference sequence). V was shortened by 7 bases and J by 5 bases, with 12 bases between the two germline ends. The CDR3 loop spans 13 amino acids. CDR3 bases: TGTGCCAGTAATGAAGAGCCACATCAGCCCCAGCATTTT. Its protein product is CASNEEPHQPQHF.

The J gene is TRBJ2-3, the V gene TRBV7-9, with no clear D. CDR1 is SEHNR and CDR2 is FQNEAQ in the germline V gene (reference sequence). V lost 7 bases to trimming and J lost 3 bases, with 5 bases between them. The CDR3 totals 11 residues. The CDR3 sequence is CASTLTDTQYF. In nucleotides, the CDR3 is TGTGCCAGCACCCTTACAGATACGCAGTATTTT.

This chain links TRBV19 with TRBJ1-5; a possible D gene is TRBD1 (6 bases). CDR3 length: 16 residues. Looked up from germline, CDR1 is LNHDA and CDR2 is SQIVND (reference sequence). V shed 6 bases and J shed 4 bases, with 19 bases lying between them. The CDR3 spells CASSPRGVRPNQPQHF. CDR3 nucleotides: TGTGCCAGTAGCCCCAGGGGAGTACGACCAAATCAGCCCCAGCATTTT.

The CDR3 loop is CAIRLGTSGDEQFF. CDR3 nucleotide sequence: TGTGCCATCAGGTTGGGGACTAGCGGAGATGAGCAGTTCTTC. The rearrangement joins TRBV10-3 to TRBJ2-1; 11 bases line up with TRBD2. The CDR3 is 14 residues long. The ends lost 6 bases at V and 8 bases at J; junction bases unmatched: 6. Looked up from germline, CDR1 is ENHRY and CDR2 is SYGVKD.

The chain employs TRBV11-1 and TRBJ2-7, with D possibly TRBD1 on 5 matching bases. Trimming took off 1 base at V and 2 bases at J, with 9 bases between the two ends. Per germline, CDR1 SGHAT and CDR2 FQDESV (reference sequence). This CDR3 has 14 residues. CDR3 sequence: CASSLDRQTYEQYF. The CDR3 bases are TGTGCCAGCAGCTTAGATCGACAGACCTACGAGCAGTACTTC.

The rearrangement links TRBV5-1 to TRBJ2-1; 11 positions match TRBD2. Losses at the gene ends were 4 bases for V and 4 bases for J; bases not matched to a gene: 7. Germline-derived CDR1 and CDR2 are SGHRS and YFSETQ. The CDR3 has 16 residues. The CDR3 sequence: CASSEAGLAEYNEQFF. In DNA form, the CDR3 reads TGCGCCAGCAGCGAGGCGGGACTAGCGGAATACAATGAGCAGTTCTTC.